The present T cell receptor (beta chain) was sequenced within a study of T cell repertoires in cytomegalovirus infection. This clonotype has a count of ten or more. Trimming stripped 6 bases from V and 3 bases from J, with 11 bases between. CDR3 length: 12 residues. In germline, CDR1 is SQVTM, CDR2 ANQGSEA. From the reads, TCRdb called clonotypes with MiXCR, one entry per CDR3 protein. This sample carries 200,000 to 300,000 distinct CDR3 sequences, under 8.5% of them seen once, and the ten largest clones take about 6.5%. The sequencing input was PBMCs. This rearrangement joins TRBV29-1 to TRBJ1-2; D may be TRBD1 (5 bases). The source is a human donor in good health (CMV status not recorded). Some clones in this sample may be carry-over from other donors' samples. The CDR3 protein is CSVYGADYGYTF. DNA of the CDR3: TGCAGCGTCTATGGGGCGGACTATGGCTACACCTTC.